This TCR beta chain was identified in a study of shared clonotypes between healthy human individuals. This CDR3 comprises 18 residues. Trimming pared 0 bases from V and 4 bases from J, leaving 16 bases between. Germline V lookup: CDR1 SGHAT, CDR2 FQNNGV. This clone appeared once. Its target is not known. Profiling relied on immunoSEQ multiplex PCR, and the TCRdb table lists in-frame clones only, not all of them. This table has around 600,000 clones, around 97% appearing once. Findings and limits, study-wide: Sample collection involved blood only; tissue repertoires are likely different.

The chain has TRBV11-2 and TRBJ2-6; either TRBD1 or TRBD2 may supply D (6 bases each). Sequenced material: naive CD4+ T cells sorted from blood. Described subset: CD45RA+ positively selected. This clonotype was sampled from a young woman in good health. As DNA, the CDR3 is TGTGCCAGCAGCTTAGACCTCCCCCCGGGGGCGGGGGCCAACGTCCTGACTTTC. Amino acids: CASSLDLPPGAGANVLTF.